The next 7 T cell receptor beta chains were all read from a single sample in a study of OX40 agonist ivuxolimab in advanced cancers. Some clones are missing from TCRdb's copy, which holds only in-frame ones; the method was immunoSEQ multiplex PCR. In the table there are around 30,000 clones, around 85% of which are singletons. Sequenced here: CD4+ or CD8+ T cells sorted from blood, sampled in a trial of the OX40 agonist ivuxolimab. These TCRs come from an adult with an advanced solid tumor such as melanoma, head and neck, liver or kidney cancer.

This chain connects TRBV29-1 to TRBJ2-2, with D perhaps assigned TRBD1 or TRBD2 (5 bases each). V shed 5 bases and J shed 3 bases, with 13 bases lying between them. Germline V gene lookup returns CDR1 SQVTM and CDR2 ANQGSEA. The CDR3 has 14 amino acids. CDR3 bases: TGCAGCGTTAACCGGGGCACTCACACCGGGGAGCTGTTTTTT. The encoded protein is CSVNRGTHTGELFF.

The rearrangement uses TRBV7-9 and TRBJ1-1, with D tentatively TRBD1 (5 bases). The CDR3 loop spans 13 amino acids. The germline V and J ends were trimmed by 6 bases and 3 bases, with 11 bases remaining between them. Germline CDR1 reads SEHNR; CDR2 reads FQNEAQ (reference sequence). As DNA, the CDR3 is TGTGCCAGCAGACTAAGGGGTGACACTGAAGCTTTCTTT. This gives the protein CASRLRGDTEAFF. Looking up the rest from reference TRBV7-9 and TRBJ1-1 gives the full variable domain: DTGVSQNPRHKITKRGQNVTFRCDPISEHNRLYWYRQTLGQGPEFLTYFQNEAQLEKSRLLSDRFSAERPKGSFSTLEIQRTEQGDSAMYLCASRLRGDTEAFFGQGTRLTVV.

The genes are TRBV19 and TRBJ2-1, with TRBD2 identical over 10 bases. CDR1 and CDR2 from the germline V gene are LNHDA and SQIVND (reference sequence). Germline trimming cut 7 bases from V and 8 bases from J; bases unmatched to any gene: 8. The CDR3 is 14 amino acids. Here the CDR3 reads CASNPSGGVDEQFF. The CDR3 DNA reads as TGTGCCAGTAACCCAAGCGGGGGGGTGGATGAGCAGTTCTTC.

CDR3 in DNA: TGTGCCAGCAGCTTAGGACAGGGATATCAGCCCCAGCATTTT. It yields the protein CASSLGQGYQPQHF. The chain couples TRBV7-2 to TRBJ1-5; 7 bases fit TRBD1. The J segment lost 5 bases and the V segment lost 1 base, leaving 2 bases of the junction unmatched. The CDR3 covers 14 residues. CDR1 and CDR2 from the germline V gene are SGHTA and FQGNSA.

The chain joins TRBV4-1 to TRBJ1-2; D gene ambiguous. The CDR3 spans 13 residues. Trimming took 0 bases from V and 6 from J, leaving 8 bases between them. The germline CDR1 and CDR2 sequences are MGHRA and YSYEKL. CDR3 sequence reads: CASSQDGLDGYTF. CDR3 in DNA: TGCGCCAGCAGCCAAGATGGCCTGGATGGCTACACCTTC.

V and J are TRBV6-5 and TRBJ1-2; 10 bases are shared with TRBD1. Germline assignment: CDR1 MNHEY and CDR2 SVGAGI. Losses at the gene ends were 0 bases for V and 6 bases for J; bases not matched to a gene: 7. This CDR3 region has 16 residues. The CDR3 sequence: CASSYSTGTGADGYTF. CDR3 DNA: TGTGCCAGCAGTTACTCTACCGGGACAGGGGCTGATGGCTACACCTTC.

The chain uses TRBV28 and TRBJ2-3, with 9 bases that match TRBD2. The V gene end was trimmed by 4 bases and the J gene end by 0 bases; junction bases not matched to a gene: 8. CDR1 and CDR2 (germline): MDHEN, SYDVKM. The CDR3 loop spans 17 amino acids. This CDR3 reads CASSSLAGWTSTDTQYF. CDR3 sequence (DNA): TGTGCCAGCAGTTCTCTAGCGGGATGGACTAGCACAGATACGCAGTATTTT.